Following are 21 T cell receptor beta chains from one sample sequenced in a study of cytomegalovirus exposure and HLA in healthy donors. The PCR was carried out with 60 Vbeta primers and 13 Jbeta primers. This table comes from immunoSEQ multiplex PCR, and its TCRdb copy is limited to in-frame clones, with some not included. The sample contains about 160,000 clones, approximately 88% of which appear only once. Sequencing was performed on PBMCs. The source is a woman under 30 in good health and CMV-seronegative.

The gene calls are TRBV5-4 and TRBJ2-2, with D possibly matching TRBD1 (6 bases). The CDR3 loop spans 14 amino acids. The germline gives CDR1 SGHNT, CDR2 YYREEE (reference sequence). Deletions cut 4 bases from V and 1 base from J, with 8 bases between. The CDR3 sequence is CASSADRNTGELFF. The CDR3 DNA sequence: TGTGCCAGCAGCGCGGACAGGAACACCGGGGAGCTGTTTTTT.

The chain has TRBV30 and TRBJ2-7; TRBD2 aligns across 9 bases. Germline lookup yields CDR1 GTSNPN and CDR2 SVGIG (reference sequence). The CDR3 contains 15 residues. V trimming: 2 bases; J trimming: 5 bases; junction bases outside the gene matches: 10. DNA of the CDR3: TGTGCCTGGAGTTTTAGCGGGGGCTGGTCGGACGAGCAGTACTTC. Protein: CAWSFSGGWSDEQYF.

The V call is TRBV6-6, the J call TRBJ1-2, with 7 positions matching TRBD1. This CDR3 region has 12 residues. V shed 6 bases and J 6 bases; nucleotides not matched to a gene: 4. Germline V gene sequence: CDR1 MNHNY, CDR2 SVGAGI (reference sequence). The CDR3 region has the DNA TGTGCCAGCAGAACAGGGGAGGATGGCTACACCTTC. Translation gives CASRTGEDGYTF.

The chain employs TRBV21-1 and TRBJ1-2; the D call in the table, TRBD1, was not verified against the DNA. TRBV21-1 is deemed a pseudogene. CDR3 length: 13 amino acids. This CDR3 reads CARPGSYNYGYTF. Here the CDR3 DNA reads TGTGCCAGGCCAGGCAGTTACAACTATGGCTACACCTTC.

V and J are TRBV19 and TRBJ2-2; possible D gene TRBD2, 5 bases. Looked up from germline, CDR1 is LNHDA and CDR2 is SQIVND (reference sequence). The V end lost 3 bases, the J end lost 6 bases, and 23 bases lay between the germline ends. CDR3 size: 18 residues. CDR3 protein: CASSIMFAGIARAGELFF. The CDR3 nucleotides are TGTGCCAGTAGTATTATGTTCGCGGGCATAGCGCGGGCCGGGGAGCTGTTTTTT.

The genes are TRBV5-1 and TRBJ2-7; D is perhaps TRBD1 (6 bases). Germline V gene data show CDR1 as SGHRS and CDR2 as YFSETQ. The germline V and J ends were trimmed by 0 bases and 2 bases, with 9 bases remaining between them. The CDR3 length is 14 residues. CDR3 loop: CASSLDRETYEQYF. As DNA, the CDR3 is TGCGCCAGCAGCTTGGACAGGGAAACCTACGAGCAGTACTTC. The full variable domain, in which reference TRBV5-1 and TRBJ2-7 provide the parts outside the CDR3, is KAGVTQTPRYLIKTRGQQVTLSCSPISGHRSVSWYQQTPGQGLQFLFEYFSETQRNKGNFPGRFSGRQFSNSRSEMNVSTLELGDSALYLCASSLDRETYEQYFGPGTRLTVT.

The V and J genes are TRBV4-2 and TRBJ2-1, with 12 positions matching TRBD2. Germline V CDR1 and CDR2: LGHNA, YNFKEQ. The CDR3 is 17 residues long. Germline trimming cut 1 base from V and 7 bases from J; bases unmatched to any gene: 8. As DNA, the CDR3 is TGTGCCAGCAGCCAAGTTCCCACTAGCGGGGGGTATAATGAGCAGTTCTTC. It is translated as CASSQVPTSGGYNEQFF.

This chain links TRBV28 with TRBJ2-6, with D perhaps TRBD2 (7 bases). V lost 2 bases to trimming and J lost 0 bases, with 11 bases between them. Germline V gene lookup returns CDR1 MDHEN and CDR2 SYDVKM. The CDR3 is 17 residues long. The CDR3 is CASSLTRGASGANVLTF. The CDR3 nucleotides are TGTGCCAGCAGTTTAACCCGGGGGGCCTCTGGGGCCAACGTCCTGACTTTC.

The V call is TRBV19, the J call TRBJ1-3; D perhaps matches TRBD1 (5 bases). This CDR3 has 15 residues. The V gene lost 7 bases and the J gene lost 0 bases, with 13 bases spanning the gap. Germline V gives CDR1 LNHDA, CDR2 SQIVND (reference sequence). The CDR3 is CASKGAHISGNTIYF. The CDR3 coding sequence is TGTGCCAGTAAAGGGGCTCATATCTCTGGAAACACCATATATTTT.

The V gene is TRBV9, the J gene TRBJ1-2; TRBD1 aligns across 7 bases. The CDR3 consists of 16 residues. Looked up from germline, CDR1 is SGDLS and CDR2 is YYNGEE. V lost 4 bases to trimming and J lost 3 bases; unmatched junction nucleotides: 12. CDR3 loop: CASSPRGELLDYGYTF. The CDR3 nucleotides are TGTGCCAGCAGCCCCAGGGGGGAACTATTAGACTATGGCTACACCTTC.

This rearrangement joins TRBV9 to TRBJ2-1; possibly TRBD2 for D (6 bases). This CDR3 is 16 amino acids long. The ends were cut back, 2 bases at V and 8 bases at J, with 20 bases in the middle. Germline V gene sequence: CDR1 SGDLS, CDR2 YYNGEE. Here the CDR3 reads CASSVGPGTPGYEQFF. CDR3 nucleotide sequence: TGTGCCAGCAGCGTCGGCCCCGGGACTCCTGGCTATGAGCAGTTCTTC.

This clone has just one count. The chain employs TRBV11-2 and TRBJ1-1; the match to TRBD1 covers 8 bases. Per the germline V gene, CDR1 is SGHAT and CDR2 is FQNNGV. This CDR3 comprises 16 residues. The V gene end was trimmed by 4 bases and the J gene end by 1 base; junction bases not matched to a gene: 8. This CDR3 reads CASSSTGGLRNTEAFF. CDR3 bases: TGTGCCAGCAGCTCCACAGGGGGGTTGAGGAACACTGAAGCTTTCTTT.

The rearrangement links TRBV14 to TRBJ1-1; TRBD1 agrees at 7 bases. The CDR3 is made up of 17 amino acids. In germline, CDR1 is SGHDN, CDR2 FVKESK. Trimming cost V 1 base and J 7 bases; bases outside gene matches: 15. DNA of the CDR3: TGTGCCAGCAGCCAAGTTGGTGGGCCCGGGACAGAGATTGAAGCTTTCTTT. It specifies CASSQVGGPGTEIEAFF. The full variable domain, rest sourced from reference TRBV14 and TRBJ1-1, is EAGVTQFPSHSVIEKGQTVTLRCDPISGHDNLYWYRRVMGKEIKFLLHFVKESKQDESGMPNNRFLAERTGGTYSTLKVQPAELEDSGVYFCASSQVGGPGTEIEAFFGQGTRLTVV.

V usage is TRBV28 and J usage is TRBJ1-4; D is possibly TRBD1 (6 bases). This CDR3 spans 17 amino acids. The germline V gene has CDR1 MDHEN and CDR2 SYDVKM. Trimming pared 5 bases from V and 2 bases from J, leaving 18 bases between. CDR3 residues: CASSAGTGKMTNEKLFF. CDR3 bases: TGTGCCAGCAGTGCCGGAACAGGGAAAATGACTAATGAAAAACTGTTTTTT.

This clone was seen more than once but under ten times. The chain carries TRBV5-4 and TRBJ2-7, with 7 nucleotides matching TRBD2. With V trimmed by 4 bases and J by 1 base, 8 bases remained unmatched. The CDR3 extends over 15 amino acids. The germline V gene has CDR1 SGHNT and CDR2 YYREEE (reference sequence). The chain's CDR3 is CASSNIRGVSYEQYF. CDR3 nucleotide sequence: TGTGCCAGCAGCAATATTCGGGGGGTGTCCTACGAGCAGTACTTC.

The chain has TRBV29-1 and TRBJ2-1, with D maybe TRBD1 (6 bases). This CDR3 region has 14 residues. The germline V and J ends were trimmed by 4 bases and 5 bases, with 15 bases remaining between them. Germline CDR1 reads SQVTM; CDR2 reads ANQGSEA. The CDR3 region has the DNA TGCAGCGTTGGGACGGACAGAGGGGACAATGAGCAGTTCTTC. Translation: CSVGTDRGDNEQFF.

The chain links TRBV5-1 to TRBJ2-1, with 9 bases matching TRBD2. The CDR3 sequence is 15 residues long. V shed 6 bases and J 4 bases; nucleotides not matched to a gene: 8. Germline V CDR1 and CDR2: SGHRS, YFSETQ. CDR3 in amino acids: CASTAGGSRYNEQFF. In DNA form, the CDR3 reads TGCGCCAGCACAGCGGGGGGCTCCAGATACAATGAGCAGTTCTTC.

This clone was observed a handful of times. The chain combines TRBV19 with TRBJ1-2; 10 bases are a match to TRBD1. The germline CDR1 and CDR2 sequences are LNHDA and SQIVND (reference sequence). V trimming: 4 bases; J trimming: 2 bases; junction bases outside the gene matches: 10. The CDR3 totals 17 residues. CDR3 nucleotide sequence: TGTGCCAGTAGTACACCGGGACAGGGGAACCGGAACTATGGCTACACCTTC. It codes for CASSTPGQGNRNYGYTF.

V and J are TRBV7-8 and TRBJ2-5; 7 bases map to TRBD2. From germline, CDR1 is SGHVS and CDR2 FQNEAQ. The CDR3 sequence is 14 residues long. J gave up 7 bases and V 1 base, and 6 bases lay outside the gene matches. In DNA, the CDR3 is TGTGCCAGCAGCTTAGGAGCGGGGCCTTGGACCCAGTACTTC. Translated: CASSLGAGPWTQYF. The variable domain in full, completed from reference TRBV7-8 and TRBJ2-5, reads GAGVSQSPRYKVAKRGQDVALRCDPISGHVSLFWYQQALGQGPEFLTYFQNEAQLDKSGLPSDRFFAERPEGSVSTLKIQRTQQEDSAVYLCASSLGAGPWTQYFGPGTRLLVL.

J is TRBJ2-1 and V is TRBV9, with a tentative D call TRBD2 (6 bases). Trimming left V 3 bases short and J 6 bases short, with 16 bases between. There are 15 residues in the CDR3. In germline, CDR1 is SGDLS, CDR2 YYNGEE. CDR3 DNA sequence: TGTGCCAGCAGCGGGGCGGGGAGTGTCGTCAATGAGCAGTTCTTC. Its protein is CASSGAGSVVNEQFF.

The V call is TRBV19, the J call TRBJ2-7, with D tentatively TRBD1 (5 bases). Deletions cut 1 base from V and 3 bases from J, with 13 bases between. The CDR3 consists of 15 residues. Germline V gene sequence: CDR1 LNHDA, CDR2 SQIVND (reference sequence). DNA for the CDR3: TGTGCCAGTAGTATAGCCGACGGACAAGGCTACGAGCAGTACTTC. Protein product: CASSIADGQGYEQYF.